A single sample is the source of the 32 T cell receptor beta chains below, sequenced in a study of T cell responses to AZD1222 COVID-19 vaccine. Sequencing was performed with immunoSEQ multiplex PCR; in TCRdb, only in-frame clones are kept and a portion is missing. The sample holds fewer than 110,000 clones, roughly 87% seen once. Sequenced here: peripheral blood, sampled on day 0 of AZD1222 vaccination. These receptor sequences come from an adult in good health.

There are a few counts of this clone. The chain has TRBV6-5 and TRBJ2-3; tentatively, D is TRBD1 (6 bases). V was shortened by 0 bases and J by 5 bases, with 15 bases between the two germline ends. CDR1 and CDR2 from the germline V gene are MNHEY and SVGAGI. The CDR3 spans 16 residues. The CDR3 DNA sequence: TGTGCCAGCAGTTACTCGTCAGGGGTCGGGGTAGATACGCAGTATTTT. Translation: CASSYSSGVGVDTQYF.

Turning to this clone: One end of the junction is discordant with germline, which a read error may explain. This chain links TRBV15 with TRBJ1-6; 10 bases fit TRBD1. This CDR3 is built from 15 residues. Germline CDR1 reads LNHNV; CDR2 reads YYDKDF (reference sequence). Written as DNA, the CDR3 is TGTGCCACCAGCAGAGATAAAGGGACAGGGGCCGTCTACGCCTTT. This encodes CATSRDKGTGAVYAF.

This rearrangement joins TRBV11-1 to TRBJ2-3; 7 bases are a match to TRBD2. The junction had 1 base not matched to a gene; V was cut back by 5 bases and J by 5 bases. The CDR3 has 12 amino acids. Germline V gives CDR1 SGHAT, CDR2 FQDESV (reference sequence). The DNA for the CDR3 is TGTGCCAGCAGCCCGGGGGGAGATACGCAGTATTTT. It specifies CASSPGGDTQYF.

J is TRBJ1-3 and V is TRBV4-2, with D perhaps TRBD1 (6 bases). CDR3 length: 16 residues. V lost 2 bases and J 4 bases, leaving 15 bases between the germline ends. Per germline, CDR1 LGHNA and CDR2 YNFKEQ. CDR3 amino acids: CASSQSGGGRGNTIYF. CDR3 sequence (DNA): TGTGCCAGCAGCCAATCCGGAGGGGGGCGAGGAAACACCATATATTTT.

This clone was observed a few times. This rearrangement joins TRBV7-9 to TRBJ1-1; D is uncertain. CDR1 is SEHNR and CDR2 is FQNEAQ in the germline V gene (reference sequence). This CDR3 spans 12 amino acids. The V end lost 5 bases, the J end lost 4 bases, and 8 bases lay between the germline ends. The CDR3 DNA follows: TGTGCCAGCAGCCCCCGGATCACTGAAGCTTTCTTT. Translated: CASSPRITEAFF.

This clone was detected only once. The V call is TRBV5-5, the J call TRBJ2-2; a possible D gene is TRBD2 (5 bases). Deletions cut 2 bases from V and 6 bases from J, with 17 bases between. Looked up from germline, CDR1 is SGHKS and CDR2 is YYEKEE (reference sequence). The length of the CDR3 is 16 residues. The CDR3 loop reads CASSFPGGRNPGELFF. DNA for the CDR3: TGTGCCAGCAGCTTCCCTGGCGGGCGGAATCCCGGGGAGCTGTTTTTT.

The chain is built from TRBV18 and TRBJ2-1; D tentatively reads TRBD1 or TRBD2 (5 bases each). This CDR3 spans 16 amino acids. Germline-derived CDR1 and CDR2 are KGHSH and LQKENI. Between the trimmed V and J ends, which lost 4 bases and 1 base, there was a span of 14 bases. The CDR3 sequence: CASSQGPTGSYNEQFF. As DNA, the CDR3 is TGTGCCAGCTCACAGGGGCCCACGGGATCCTACAATGAGCAGTTCTTC.

The chain links TRBV6-5 to TRBJ1-6, with a weak D call TRBD1 (6 bases). Germline CDR1 is MNHEY and CDR2 is SVGAGI. The CDR3 spans 15 residues. The V end lost 6 bases, the J end lost 0 bases, and 9 bases lay between the germline ends. The CDR3 DNA is TGTGCCAGCAGAAACAGGGTCTCCTATAATTCACCCCTCCACTTT. Translation: CASRNRVSYNSPLHF.

The chain links TRBV5-8 to TRBJ2-1; the D gene is possibly TRBD2 (6 bases). Trimming took 2 bases from V and 8 from J, leaving 14 bases between them. The CDR3 totals 14 residues. Germline CDR1 and CDR2: SGHTS and YDEGEE. The CDR3: CASSLGHGTDEQFF. The CDR3, as DNA: TGTGCCAGCAGCTTAGGACACGGGACTGATGAGCAGTTCTTC.

This chain links TRBV11-2 with TRBJ2-7; 8 bases map to TRBD1. Trimming at V came to 3 bases and at J to 4 bases, leaving 8 bases not matched to a gene. Germline CDR1 reads SGHAT; CDR2 reads FQNNGV. The CDR3 has 15 residues. The CDR3 loop is CASSFTGQGGYEQYF. In nucleotides, the CDR3 is TGTGCCAGCAGCTTCACAGGACAGGGTGGATACGAGCAGTACTTC.

The chain links TRBV19 to TRBJ2-7; 11 bases are shared with TRBD2. This CDR3 region has 15 residues. Germline V CDR1 and CDR2: LNHDA, SQIVND (reference sequence). The trim removed 2 bases at V and 5 bases at J, leaving 5 bases unmatched. The CDR3 is CASSITSGRIDEQYF. In DNA form, the CDR3 reads TGTGCCAGTAGTATAACTAGCGGGAGAATCGACGAGCAGTACTTC.

The chain combines TRBV6-5 with TRBJ1-1; maybe TRBD1 (6 bases). V was pared by 7 bases and J by 0 bases, with 15 bases between. This CDR3 is 15 amino acids long. Germline V gene sequence: CDR1 MNHEY, CDR2 SVGAGI. CDR3 protein: CASKRPGQMNTEAFF. The CDR3 DNA reads TGTGCCAGCAAGAGGCCGGGACAAATGAACACTGAAGCTTTCTTT.

The genes are TRBV27 and TRBJ2-2; D remains unclear. CDR1 and CDR2 (germline): MNHEY, SMNVEV (reference sequence). CDR3 size: 14 residues. V was shortened by 3 bases and J by 0 bases, with 5 bases between the two germline ends. The CDR3: CASSFWTNTGELFF. CDR3 DNA: TGTGCCAGCAGTTTCTGGACGAACACCGGGGAGCTGTTTTTT.

The rearrangement joins TRBV24-1 to TRBJ1-4, with D possibly matching TRBD1 (5 bases). The CDR3 runs 16 residues. V lost 7 bases, J lost 4 bases, and 18 bases lay in between. CDR1 is KGHDR, CDR2 SFDVKD, per germline. CDR3 amino acids: CATSGAGGRFNEKLFF. CDR3 nucleotides: TGTGCCACCAGCGGTGCGGGGGGACGGTTTAATGAAAAACTGTTTTTT.

V and J are TRBV28 and TRBJ1-3; possible D gene TRBD1, 6 bases. Germline V gene lookup returns CDR1 MDHEN and CDR2 SYDVKM. V lost 3 bases and J 9 bases, leaving 12 bases between the germline ends. The CDR3 has 13 amino acids. The CDR3: CASSLGGLGTIYF. The CDR3 nucleotides read TGTGCCAGCAGTTTGGGGGGCCTTGGCACCATATATTTT. The variable domain in full, completed from reference TRBV28 and TRBJ1-3, reads DVKVTQSSRYLVKRTGEKVFLECVQDMDHENMFWYRQDPGLGLRLIYFSYDVKMKEKGDIPEGYSVSREKKERFSLILESASTNQTSMYLCASSLGGLGTIYFGEGSWLTVV.

The chain couples TRBV6-2 or TRBV6-3 to TRBJ1-2; D is undetermined. The germline V and J ends were trimmed by 6 bases and 0 bases, with 17 bases remaining between them. Germline CDR1 reads MNHEY; CDR2 reads SVGEGT. The CDR3 extends over 16 amino acids. This CDR3 is CASSSPGKTPNYGYTF. The CDR3 nucleotides read TGTGCCAGCAGCTCTCCGGGCAAAACGCCTAACTATGGCTACACCTTC.

This chain links TRBV7-9 with TRBJ2-2; 10 bases are a match to TRBD1. This CDR3 is built from 16 residues. Germline V gene lookup returns CDR1 SEHNR and CDR2 FQNEAQ (reference sequence). V lost 4 bases and J lost 3; bases outside the gene matches: 5. CDR3 residues: CASSSETGGDTGELFF. The DNA for the CDR3 is TGTGCCAGCAGCTCCGAGACAGGGGGCGACACCGGGGAGCTGTTTTTT. Drawing the rest from reference TRBV7-9 and TRBJ2-2, the complete variable domain is DTGVSQNPRHKITKRGQNVTFRCDPISEHNRLYWYRQTLGQGPEFLTYFQNEAQLEKSRLLSDRFSAERPKGSFSTLEIQRTEQGDSAMYLCASSSETGGDTGELFFGEGSRLTVL.

V gene TRBV7-2 combines with J gene TRBJ1-1; TRBD1 aligns across 7 bases. The junction had 9 bases not matched to a gene; V was cut back by 5 bases and J by 0 bases. CDR1 and CDR2 from the germline V gene are SGHTA and FQGNSA. This CDR3 is built from 16 residues. CDR3 in DNA: TGTGCCAGCAGCCCACAAAACAGGGGATTGAACACTGAAGCTTTCTTT. Translating it yields CASSPQNRGLNTEAFF.

In its sample, this clone was seen once. The chain has TRBV12-3 or TRBV12-4 and TRBJ1-2; TRBD1 might be the D (5 bases). V lost 2 bases and J lost 7, with 11 bases in between. The CDR3 is made up of 13 amino acids. CDR3 region: CASSLRGLGGYTF. The CDR3 region has the DNA TGTGCCAGCAGTTTACGGGGGTTGGGTGGCTACACCTTC.

This chain links TRBV19 with TRBJ2-2; 8 positions agree with TRBD1. Trimming took 6 bases from V and 4 from J; bases not matched to a gene: 4. Germline loops: CDR1 LNHDA, CDR2 SQIVND (reference sequence). CDR3 length: 14 residues. CDR3 amino acids: CASSDRGSTGELFF. CDR3 sequence (DNA): TGTGCCAGTAGCGACAGGGGCTCCACCGGGGAGCTGTTTTTT.

This sequence joins TRBV27 and TRBJ2-2; D is unclear. Germline CDR1 is MNHEY and CDR2 is SMNVEV (reference sequence). The germline V and J ends were trimmed by 5 bases and 6 bases, with 10 bases remaining between them. This CDR3 is 13 amino acids long. CDR3 nucleotides: TGTGCCAGCAGTCAAGGAGTACCCGGGGAGCTGTTTTTT. Protein sequence: CASSQGVPGELFF.

This clone was found once. V and J are TRBV30 and TRBJ1-4; no definite D call. CDR1 and CDR2 from the germline V gene are GTSNPN and SVGIG (reference sequence). This CDR3 spans 10 amino acids. CDR3 nucleotides: TGTGCTGCCACTAATGAAAAACTGTTTTTT. It codes for CAATNEKLFF.

The rearrangement uses TRBV5-8 and TRBJ1-1; no clear D gene. Trimming took 2 bases from V and 1 from J, leaving 9 bases between them. Per germline, CDR1 SGHTS and CDR2 YDEGEE. The CDR3 runs to 14 residues. CDR3 in amino acids: CASSFEAGNTEAFF. The CDR3 nucleotides are TGTGCCAGCAGCTTTGAAGCAGGGAACACTGAAGCTTTCTTT.

The V and J genes are TRBV9 and TRBJ1-1; D is ambiguous. The CDR3 is 14 residues long. The V and J ends lost 0 bases and 4 bases respectively, with 10 bases between them. Germline V gene sequence: CDR1 SGDLS, CDR2 YYNGEE. CDR3 loop: CASSVGARATEAFF. The DNA of the CDR3 is TGTGCCAGCAGCGTAGGTGCCAGAGCCACTGAAGCTTTCTTT.

The DNA for the CDR3 is TGCGCCAGCAGCCAAGTAGGCCTAGCGGGGAATCCCTACAATGAGCAGTTCTTC. Residues: CASSQVGLAGNPYNEQFF. V is TRBV4-3 and J is TRBJ2-1; 9 bases fit TRBD2. Trimming cost V 1 base and J 2 bases; bases outside gene matches: 9. The CDR3 spans 18 residues. Per germline, CDR1 LGHNA and CDR2 YSLEER.

This clone was found once. The chain couples TRBV7-3 to TRBJ2-7; no firm D call. The germline V and J ends were trimmed by 5 bases and 1 base, with 9 bases remaining between them. The CDR3 length is 13 residues. The germline gives CDR1 SGHTA, CDR2 FQGTGA. The CDR3 DNA sequence: TGTGCCAGCAGCATCGCCTCTTCCTACGAGCAGTACTTC. Translating it yields CASSIASSYEQYF.

The chain links TRBV30 to TRBJ2-2, with 7 bases matching TRBD2. Germline-derived CDR1 and CDR2 are GTSNPN and SVGIG (reference sequence). J was trimmed by 0 bases and V by 0 bases; bases with no gene match: 4. This CDR3 is 16 amino acids long. The DNA for the CDR3 is TGTGCCTGGAGTGTCCAGCGGGGCCCGAACACCGGGGAGCTGTTTTTT. It encodes CAWSVQRGPNTGELFF.

This clone was counted a single time. This chain connects TRBV18 to TRBJ1-4; unclear D gene. CDR3 length equals 14 residues. Trimming pared 1 base from V and 6 bases from J, leaving 9 bases between. In germline, CDR1 is KGHSH, CDR2 LQKENI. This chain's CDR3 is CASSPRSGDEKLFF. CDR3 nucleotides: TGTGCCAGCTCACCACGGAGTGGAGATGAAAAACTGTTTTTT.

This chain uses TRBV7-9 with TRBJ1-1; unclear D gene. Trimming took 5 bases from V and 8 from J, leaving 12 bases between them. Per germline, CDR1 SEHNR and CDR2 FQNEAQ (reference sequence). The CDR3 consists of 12 residues. The CDR3 sequence: CASSLSNVEAFF. In DNA, the CDR3 is TGTGCCAGCAGCCTGTCAAACGTCGAAGCTTTCTTT.

The chain has TRBV24-1 and TRBJ1-2; D is unclear. Germline V gene lookup returns CDR1 KGHDR and CDR2 SFDVKD. There are 13 residues in the CDR3. Trimming cost V 5 bases and J 2 bases, with 8 bases left between them. CDR3 coding DNA: TGTGCCACCAGTGGCCCACAGAACTATGGCTACACCTTC. Protein sequence: CATSGPQNYGYTF.

The chain has TRBV7-2 and TRBJ1-1; 10 positions match TRBD1. CDR1 is SGHTA and CDR2 is FQGNSA in the germline V gene. CDR3 length: 16 amino acids. Germline trimming cut 5 bases from V and 6 bases from J; bases unmatched to any gene: 12. The CDR3 loop is CASSRGQGVRESEAFF. For the CDR3, the DNA is TGTGCCAGCAGCCGCGGACAGGGGGTTAGAGAATCTGAAGCTTTCTTT.

The chain recombines TRBV10-1 with TRBJ1-6; unclear D gene. Per germline, CDR1 WNHNN and CDR2 SYGVQD (reference sequence). The CDR3 is 13 residues long. V was cut by 9 bases and J by 5 bases, with 11 bases left in between. CDR3 coding DNA: TGCGCCAGGTCCGCAAATAATAATTCACCCCTCCACTTT. It is translated as CARSANNNSPLHF.